This T cell receptor (beta chain) was identified in a study of monozygotic twins with inflammatory bowel disease. Study observations and caveats: Compared with healthy co-twins, IBD patients showed reduced TCRbeta repertoire diversity by inverse Simpson.

CDR1 is MNHEY, CDR2 SVGAGI, per germline. The CDR3 length is 14 residues. TCRdb re-called the 5' RACE reads; one entry per CDR3 protein, DNA not given. This table lists over 100,000 distinct CDR3 sequences. A word on this clonotype: Its antigen is unidentified.

The sequencing input was blood. This sequence was found in a human donor with ulcerative colitis or Crohn's disease, or a healthy co-twin of an affected twin (not recorded which). The genes are TRBV6-5 and TRBJ2-1; the D gene TCRdb calls, TRBD2, cannot be checked with no DNA. The CDR3 sequence: CASSYGLAGSEQFF.